The clone carrying this TCR beta chain occurred many times. TCR beta CDR3 was amplified by multiplex PCR using 32 V and 13 J primers. One entry per CDR3 protein, called by TCRdb with MiXCR from the multiplex PCR reads. The sample includes about 20,000 distinct CDR3 sequences, around 26% of them seen just once. The V gene's germline CDR1 is SGHTA and CDR2 FQGNSA. The J segment lost 4 bases and the V segment lost 0 bases, leaving 6 bases of the junction unmatched. CDR3 length equals 16 residues. The data belong to a study of immune heterogeneity within non-small cell lung tumors. Genomic DNA from bulk tumor acted as the template, and roughly 0.55 ug was loaded per sample. Primary tumors were biopsied several times each, far apart, intraoperatively. Before undergoing curative surgery, patients had newly diagnosed non-small cell lung cancer that was untreated.

This chain connects TRBV7-2 to TRBJ2-7; TRBD2 matches at 10 bases. Sequencing was done on a sample of lung tumor tissue. This clonotype originated in a man between 40 and 49 years old with non-small cell lung cancer. The CDR3 loop is CASSLAPSGSVYEQYF. In DNA, the CDR3 is TGTGCCAGCAGCTTAGCGCCTAGCGGGAGTGTTTACGAGCAGTACTTC.